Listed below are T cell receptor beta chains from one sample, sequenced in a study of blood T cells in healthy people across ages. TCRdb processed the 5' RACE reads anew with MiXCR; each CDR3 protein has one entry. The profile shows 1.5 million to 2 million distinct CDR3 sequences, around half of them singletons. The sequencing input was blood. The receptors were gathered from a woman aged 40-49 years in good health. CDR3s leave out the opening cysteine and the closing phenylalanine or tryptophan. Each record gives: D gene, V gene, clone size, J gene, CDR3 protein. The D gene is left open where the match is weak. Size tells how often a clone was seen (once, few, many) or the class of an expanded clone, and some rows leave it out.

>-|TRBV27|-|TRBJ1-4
ASSPWDGPNEKLF
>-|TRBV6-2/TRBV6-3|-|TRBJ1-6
ASRETWTNSPLH
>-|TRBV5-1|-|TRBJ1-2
ASSLDPRVPSPDYGYT
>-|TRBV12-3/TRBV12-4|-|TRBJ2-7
ASSFRGDPLEQY
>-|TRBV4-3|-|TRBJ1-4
ASSLTGNTNEKLF
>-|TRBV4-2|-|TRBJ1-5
ASSQDLRWDQPQH
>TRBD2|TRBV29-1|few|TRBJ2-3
SARAGGPTDTQY
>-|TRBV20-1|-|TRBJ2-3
SAPGTGVNTQY
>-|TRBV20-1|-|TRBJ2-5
SARGMAGEQY
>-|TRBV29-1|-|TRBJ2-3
SVDPRSDTQY
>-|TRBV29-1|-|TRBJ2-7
SDASFVTYEQY
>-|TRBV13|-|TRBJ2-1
ASSFRREGGEQF
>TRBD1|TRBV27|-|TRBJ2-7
ASSLVPPRAGGSYEQY
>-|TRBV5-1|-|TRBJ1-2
ASRPGTAGGYT